These 26 T cell receptor beta chains share one sample of origin, sequenced in a study of post-analysis software for immune sequencing data. Presence of unique molecular identifiers characterized the TCR beta cDNA libraries. One entry per CDR3 protein, called by TCRdb with MiXCR from the PCR reads. The repertoire holds hundreds of thousands of distinct CDR3 sequences, with roughly 58% as singletons. These TCRs are of unknown antigen specificity. Study observations and caveats: There were five TRBV segments more frequent in patients than controls, and TRBV5-6, TRBV5-1 and TRBV20-1 were among them.

The sequenced sample consisted of blood. These receptors all come from a girl aged 5-17 years with multiple sclerosis.

The J gene is TRBJ2-1, the V gene TRBV20-1; the match to TRBD1 covers 12 bases. This CDR3 has 18 residues. Germline CDR1 is DFQATT and CDR2 is SNEGSKA (reference sequence). Trimming took 4 bases from V and 9 from J; bases not matched to a gene: 19. In DNA form, the CDR3 reads TGCAGTGCTATTCTTTCCCGGGGCCCGGGACAGGGGGCGTCTGAGCAGTTCTTC. Translation: CSAILSRGPGQGASEQFF.

The J gene is TRBJ2-1, the V gene TRBV5-1; 11 bases are shared with TRBD2. The J segment lost 3 bases and the V segment lost 5 bases, leaving 7 bases of the junction unmatched. The CDR3 sequence is 16 residues long. Germline-derived CDR1 and CDR2 are SGHRS and YFSETQ. CDR3 sequence (DNA): TGCGCCAGCAGAAGGTTCGGGACTAGCGGCTACAATGAGCAGTTCTTC. It is translated as CASRRFGTSGYNEQFF. The whole variable domain, remainder taken from reference TRBV5-1 and TRBJ2-1, is KAGVTQTPRYLIKTRGQQVTLSCSPISGHRSVSWYQQTPGQGLQFLFEYFSETQRNKGNFPGRFSGRQFSNSRSEMNVSTLELGDSALYLCASRRFGTSGYNEQFFGPGTRLTVL.

The chain has TRBV20-1 and TRBJ2-5, with 7 bases identical to TRBD1. Germline lookup yields CDR1 DFQATT and CDR2 SNEGSKA (reference sequence). The CDR3 contains 14 residues. J gave up 1 base and V 6 bases, and 8 bases lay outside the gene matches. The CDR3 nucleotides read TGCAGTGCCTCCGAGGGGGCCCTCCAAGAGACCCAGTACTTC. Its protein product is CSASEGALQETQYF.

This chain joins TRBV24-1 and TRBJ2-3, with TRBD1 matching over 8 bases. After removal of 4 bases from V and 5 bases from J, the junction contained 4 bases not matched to a gene. CDR1 KGHDR and CDR2 SFDVKD come from the germline V gene. The CDR3 extends over 14 amino acids. This CDR3 is CATSDPGTGDTQYF. As DNA, the CDR3 is TGTGCCACCAGTGACCCCGGGACAGGAGATACGCAGTATTTT.

The chain is built from TRBV15 and TRBJ2-7, with 14 bases identical to TRBD2. The CDR3 consists of 16 residues. Looked up from germline, CDR1 is LNHNV and CDR2 is YYDKDF (reference sequence). Trimming removed 1 base from V and 3 bases from J; junction bases left unmatched: 2. The CDR3 DNA is TGTGCCACCAGCAGAGTCGGACTAGCGGGAGGCTACGAGCAGTACTTC. Translating gives CATSRVGLAGGYEQYF.

This clonotype was counted only a few times. The V gene is TRBV3-1, the J gene TRBJ2-1; 8 bases align to TRBD2. The V and J ends lost 3 bases and 2 bases, in that order; junction bases with no gene match: 6. The CDR3 loop spans 16 amino acids. CDR1 and CDR2 (germline): LGHDT, YNNKEL (reference sequence). The CDR3 nucleotides are TGTGCCAGCAGCCAGGCGACTAGCGTTCCCTACAATGAGCAGTTCTTC. Translation: CASSQATSVPYNEQFF.

V gene TRBV6-5 combines with J gene TRBJ2-5; 9 bases are a match to TRBD2. The J segment lost 0 bases and the V segment lost 5 bases, leaving 13 bases of the junction unmatched. Germline CDR1 is MNHEY and CDR2 is SVGAGI. The CDR3 extends over 18 amino acids. The CDR3 nucleotides read TGTGCCAGCAGTACTCCTCCGGGACTAGCACCTTACCAAGAGACCCAGTACTTC. Its translation is CASSTPPGLAPYQETQYF.

The chain combines TRBV20-1 with TRBJ2-1; 7 bases are a match to TRBD2. V lost 5 bases and J lost 0; bases outside the gene matches: 7. From germline, CDR1 is DFQATT and CDR2 SNEGSKA (reference sequence). The CDR3 extends over 15 amino acids. The CDR3 protein is CSALPSGSSYNEQFF. The CDR3 DNA reads as TGCAGTGCTCTCCCTAGCGGAAGCTCCTACAATGAGCAGTTCTTC.

This chain connects TRBV7-2 to TRBJ2-1, with 7 bases matching TRBD2. This CDR3 contains 15 residues. CDR1 SGHTA and CDR2 FQGNSA come from the germline V gene. With V trimmed by 1 base and J by 7 bases, 7 bases remained unmatched. The CDR3 loop is CASSLGGRAGNEQFF. CDR3 nucleotides: TGTGCCAGCAGCTTAGGAGGGAGGGCCGGGAATGAGCAGTTCTTC.

The genes are TRBV20-1 and TRBJ2-5; TRBD2 matches 10 bases. Matching the DNA end better, TRBJ2-7 makes the J call doubtful. The CDR3 contains 15 residues. Germline V CDR1 and CDR2: DFQATT, SNEGSKA (reference sequence). The CDR3: CSAHTLAGRAYEQYF. CDR3 in DNA: TGCAGTGCTCATACACTAGCGGGAAGGGCCTACGAGCAGTACTTC.

The rearrangement joins TRBV13 to TRBJ2-1; 8 bases line up with TRBD2. The CDR3 totals 15 residues. Trimming removed 2 bases from V and 5 bases from J; junction bases left unmatched: 5. The germline V gene encodes CDR1 PRHDT and CDR2 FYEKMQ (reference sequence). CDR3 coding DNA: TGTGCCAGCAGCTTATTTGTGGGACTAGACAATGAGCAGTTCTTC. This translates into CASSLFVGLDNEQFF. Looking up the rest from reference TRBV13 and TRBJ2-1 gives the full variable domain: AAGVIQSPRHLIKEKRETATLKCYPIPRHDTVYWYQQGPGQDPQFLISFYEKMQSDKGSIPDRFSAQQFSDYHSELNMSSLELGDSALYFCASSLFVGLDNEQFFGPGTRLTVL.

The CDR3 DNA follows: TGTGCCAGCAGCGTATCTGGCGGAAATAAAGAGACCCAGTACTTC. Residues: CASSVSGGNKETQYF. J is TRBJ2-5 and V is TRBV9; D gene uncertain. CDR3 length: 15 residues. In germline, CDR1 is SGDLS, CDR2 YYNGEE. Deletions cut 1 base from V and 3 bases from J, with 13 bases between. Variable domain in full (rest from reference TRBV9 and TRBJ2-5): DSGVTQTPKHLITATGQRVTLRCSPRSGDLSVYWYQQSLDQGLQFLIQYYNGEERAKGNILERFSAQQFPDLHSELNLSSLELGDSALYFCASSVSGGNKETQYFGPGTRLLVL.

In regard to this clonotype: A much larger clonotype is one base distant, so this may be a read error. This chain joins TRBV2 and TRBJ2-7, with 7 bases aligning to TRBD1. From germline, CDR1 is SNHLY and CDR2 FYNNEI. The junction had 1 base not matched to a gene; V was cut back by 4 bases and J by 1 base. The CDR3 is 13 amino acids. CDR3 sequence reads: CASSGGQSYEQYF. CDR3 nucleotide sequence: TGTGCCAGCAGTGGGGGACAGTCCTACGAGCAGTACTTC.

The rearrangement uses TRBV29-1 and TRBJ2-3; D gene ambiguous. Germline V gives CDR1 SQVTM, CDR2 ANQGSEA. The CDR3 is 13 residues long. Between the trimmed V and J ends, which lost 0 bases and 3 bases, there was a span of 7 bases. This CDR3 reads CSVEDRKTDTQYF. CDR3 nucleotides: TGCAGCGTTGAAGACAGGAAGACAGATACGCAGTATTTT.

The gene calls are TRBV20-1 and TRBJ1-2; 9 bases map to TRBD1. Trimming at V came to 2 bases and at J to 3 bases, leaving 4 bases not matched to a gene. Germline loops: CDR1 DFQATT, CDR2 SNEGSKA (reference sequence). This CDR3 region has 14 residues. The CDR3 loop reads CSARPGQGYYGYTF. CDR3 coding DNA: TGCAGTGCTAGACCCGGACAGGGGTACTATGGCTACACCTTC.

This clonotype was seen just once. V usage is TRBV3-1 and J usage is TRBJ2-5; no reliable D call. Germline CDR1 and CDR2: LGHDT and YNNKEL (reference sequence). V lost 2 bases to trimming and J lost 2 bases, with 12 bases between them. The CDR3 is 15 amino acids. Here the CDR3 reads CASSQLTRVQETQYF. The CDR3 DNA follows: TGTGCCAGCAGCCAACTGACGAGAGTACAAGAGACCCAGTACTTC.

This clonotype was detected only a few times. The V gene is TRBV25-1, the J gene TRBJ1-2; D is possibly TRBD1 (6 bases). Trimming pared 4 bases from V and 4 bases from J, leaving 13 bases between. Germline CDR1 and CDR2: MGHDK and SYGVNS. The CDR3 is made up of 14 amino acids. This CDR3 is CASSADSLIYGYTF. CDR3 nucleotides: TGTGCCAGCAGTGCGGACAGCCTTATCTATGGCTACACCTTC.

This clonotype occurred a few times. CDR3 region: CASSFTSGTPYEQYF. CDR3 coding DNA: TGTGCCAGCAGTTTTACTAGCGGGACCCCCTACGAGCAGTACTTC. The chain has TRBV12-3 or TRBV12-4 and TRBJ2-7, with 10 bases lining up with TRBD2. This CDR3 spans 15 amino acids. J gave up 2 bases and V 3 bases, and 4 bases lay outside the gene matches.

This chain uses TRBV10-3 with TRBJ1-5; 7 bases line up with TRBD1. V gave up 11 bases and J gave up 4 bases; unmatched junction bases: 8. This CDR3 has 13 amino acids. Germline V CDR1 and CDR2: ENHRY, SYGVKD. CDR3 in amino acids: CAATGQSNQPQHF. In nucleotides, the CDR3 is TGTGCCGCCACGGGACAGTCTAATCAGCCCCAGCATTTT.

The chain couples TRBV11-2 to TRBJ2-1; D is unresolved. Germline lookup yields CDR1 SGHAT and CDR2 FQNNGV. The CDR3 extends over 12 amino acids. Trimming removed 4 bases at V and 12 bases at J, with 13 bases between. The CDR3, as DNA: TGTGCCAGCAGCTCGAACGGCGGTATGCAGTTCTTC. Encoded protein: CASSSNGGMQFF.

The V and J genes are TRBV29-1 and TRBJ1-6; D ambiguous. Trimming removed 4 bases at V and 6 bases at J, with 7 bases between. Germline values: CDR1 SQVTM, CDR2 ANQGSEA. CDR3 length: 12 residues. The CDR3 sequence: CSVGQANSPLHF. The CDR3 DNA is TGCAGCGTTGGTCAGGCTAATTCACCCCTCCACTTT.

The rearrangement joins TRBV5-1 to TRBJ1-4; no definite D call. CDR3 size: 16 residues. Per germline, CDR1 SGHRS and CDR2 YFSETQ. Trimming stripped 5 bases from V and 1 base from J, with 15 bases between. The chain's CDR3 is CASREYGVGTNEKLFF. The CDR3, as DNA: TGCGCCAGCAGAGAATACGGGGTCGGAACTAATGAAAAACTGTTTTTT. Filled out from reference TRBV5-1 and TRBJ1-4, the complete variable domain reads KAGVTQTPRYLIKTRGQQVTLSCSPISGHRSVSWYQQTPGQGLQFLFEYFSETQRNKGNFPGRFSGRQFSNSRSEMNVSTLELGDSALYLCASREYGVGTNEKLFFGSGTQLSVL.

This chain connects TRBV20-1 to TRBJ1-1; 7 bases are shared with TRBD1. The germline V gene has CDR1 DFQATT and CDR2 SNEGSKA (reference sequence). V was clipped by 5 bases and J by 6 bases; unmatched bases: 9. The length of the CDR3 is 13 residues. CDR3 loop: CSAETGVRAEAFF. The CDR3 DNA follows: TGCAGTGCTGAAACAGGGGTACGCGCTGAAGCTTTCTTT.

The chain combines TRBV10-3 with TRBJ2-5; 8 nucleotides line up with TRBD1. CDR1 and CDR2 from the germline V gene are ENHRY and SYGVKD. Germline trimming cut 0 bases from V and 6 bases from J; bases unmatched to any gene: 3. The CDR3 sequence is 14 residues long. The DNA of the CDR3 is TGTGCCATCAGTGAGTCGGCAGGGGGCAAGACCCAGTACTTC. Translation gives CAISESAGGKTQYF.

V gene TRBV5-1 combines with J gene TRBJ2-1; D ambiguous. Germline CDR1 SGHRS, CDR2 YFSETQ. There are 16 residues in the CDR3. The ends were cut back, 0 bases at V and 5 bases at J, with 15 bases in the middle. For the CDR3, the DNA is TGCGCCAGCAGCTTGGGCTCCTCTCGCGGTAACAATGAGCAGTTCTTC. It yields the protein CASSLGSSRGNNEQFF.

The chain has TRBV7-2 and TRBJ1-2; possible D gene TRBD1, 5 bases. This CDR3 comprises 15 residues. Trimming stripped 4 bases from V and 1 base from J, with 13 bases between. From germline, CDR1 is SGHTA and CDR2 FQGNSA. Here the CDR3 reads CASSSGNRLNYGYTF. In nucleotides, the CDR3 is TGTGCCAGCAGCTCCGGGAACAGGCTTAACTATGGCTACACCTTC.